Below, one T cell receptor beta chain is given with its context. Antigen: not known. Time point in this sample: newly diagnosed, previously untreated cHL patient sample. Negative selection with magnets was how CD8+ T cells were isolated from the thawed PBMCs. This record belongs to a study of PD-1 blockade in classical Hodgkin lymphoma. General study points: The drivers behind the repertoire differences, possibly disease activity or prior therapy, remain undefined.

The ends lost 6 bases at V and 2 bases at J; junction bases unmatched: 4. Germline assignment: CDR1 MDHEN and CDR2 SYDVKM. The CDR3 sequence is 15 residues long. Some clones are missing from TCRdb's copy, which holds only in-frame ones; the method was immunoSEQ multiplex PCR. The sample includes about 3,200 clones, 60% to 80% seen only once; the top ten take about a sixth. The chain is built from TRBV28 and TRBJ2-3; TRBD2 agrees at 11 bases. Material: CD8+ T cells from blood. The sequence came from a human donor with classical Hodgkin lymphoma. The CDR3 DNA is TGTGCCAGCAGAGGGACTAGCGGAACCACAGATACGCAGTATTTT. It is translated as CASRGTSGTTDTQYF.